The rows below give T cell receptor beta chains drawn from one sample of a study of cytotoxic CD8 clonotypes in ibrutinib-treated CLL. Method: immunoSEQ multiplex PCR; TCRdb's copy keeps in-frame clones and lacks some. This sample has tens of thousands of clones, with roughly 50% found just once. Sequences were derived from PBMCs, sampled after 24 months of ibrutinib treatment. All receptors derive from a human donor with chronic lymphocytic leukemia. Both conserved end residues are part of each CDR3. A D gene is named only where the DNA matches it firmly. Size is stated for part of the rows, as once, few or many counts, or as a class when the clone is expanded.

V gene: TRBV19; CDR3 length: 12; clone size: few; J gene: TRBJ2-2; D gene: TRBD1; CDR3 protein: CATRDSTGELFF; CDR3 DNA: TGTGCCACCCGGGACAGCACCGGGGAGCTGTTTTTT
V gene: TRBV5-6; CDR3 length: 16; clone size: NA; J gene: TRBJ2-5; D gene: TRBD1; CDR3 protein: CASSLAGTGGIETQYF; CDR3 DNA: TGTGCCAGCAGCTTGGCCGGGACAGGGGGCATCGAGACCCAGTACTTC
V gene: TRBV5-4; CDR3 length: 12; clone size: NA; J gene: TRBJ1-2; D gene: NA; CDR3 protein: CASAPGDYGYTF; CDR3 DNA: TGTGCCAGTGCCCCAGGGGACTATGGCTACACCTTC
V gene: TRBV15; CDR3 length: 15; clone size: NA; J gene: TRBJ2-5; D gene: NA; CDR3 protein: CATSRDASVGETQYF; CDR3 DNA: TGTGCCACCAGCAGAGATGCTAGCGTTGGAGAGACCCAGTACTTC
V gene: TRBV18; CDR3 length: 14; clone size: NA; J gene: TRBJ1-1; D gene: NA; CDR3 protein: CASSPIRGNTEAFF; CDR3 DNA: TGTGCCAGCTCACCAATACGGGGAAACACTGAAGCTTTCTTT
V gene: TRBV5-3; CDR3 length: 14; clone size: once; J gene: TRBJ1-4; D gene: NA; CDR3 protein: CASRTDGRFEKLFF; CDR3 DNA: TGTGCCAGCCGAACGGACGGAAGGTTCGAAAAACTGTTTTTT
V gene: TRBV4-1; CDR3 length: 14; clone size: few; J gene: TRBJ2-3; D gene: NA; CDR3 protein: CASRSYLGSDTQYF; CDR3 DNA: TGCGCCAGCAGGTCGTATCTGGGGTCAGATACGCAGTATTTT
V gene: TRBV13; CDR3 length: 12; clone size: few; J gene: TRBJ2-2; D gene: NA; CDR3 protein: CASSVAAGELFF; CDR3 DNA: TGTGCCAGCAGCGTGGCCGCCGGGGAGCTGTTTTTT
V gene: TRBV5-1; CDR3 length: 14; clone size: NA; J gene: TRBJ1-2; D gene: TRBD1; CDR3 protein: CASSVGTGGYGYTF; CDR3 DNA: TGCGCCAGCAGCGTAGGGACAGGGGGCTATGGCTACACCTTC
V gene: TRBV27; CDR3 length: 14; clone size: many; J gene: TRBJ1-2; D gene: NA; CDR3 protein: CASSRFRGDYGYTF; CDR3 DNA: TGTGCCAGCAGTAGGTTCAGGGGCGACTATGGCTACACCTTC
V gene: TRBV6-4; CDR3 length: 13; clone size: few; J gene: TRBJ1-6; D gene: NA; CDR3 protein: CASRPWAGSPLHF; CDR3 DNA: TGTGCCAGCAGACCCTGGGCGGGTTCACCCCTCCACTTT
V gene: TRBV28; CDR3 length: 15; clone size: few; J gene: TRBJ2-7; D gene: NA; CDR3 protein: CASGTLGPLSYEQYF; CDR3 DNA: TGTGCCAGCGGGACACTCGGACCTCTCTCCTACGAGCAGTACTTC
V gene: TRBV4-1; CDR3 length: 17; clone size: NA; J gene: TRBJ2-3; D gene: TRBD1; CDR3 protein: CASSQSGGTGLFYTQYF; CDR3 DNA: TGCGCCAGCAGCCAATCTGGGGGGACAGGTTTGTTTTATACGCAGTATTTT
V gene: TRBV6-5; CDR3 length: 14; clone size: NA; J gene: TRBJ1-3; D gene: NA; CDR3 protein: CASSPTVSGNTIYF; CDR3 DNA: TGTGCCAGCAGTCCGACAGTCTCTGGAAACACCATATATTTT
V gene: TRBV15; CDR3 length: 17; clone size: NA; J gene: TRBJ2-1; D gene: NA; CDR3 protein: CATSPRVQAKGYNEQFF; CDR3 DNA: TGTGCCACCAGCCCCCGGGTCCAGGCGAAGGGCTACAATGAGCAGTTCTTC
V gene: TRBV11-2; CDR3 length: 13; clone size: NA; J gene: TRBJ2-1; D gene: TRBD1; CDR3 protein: CASSLNRGSKQFF; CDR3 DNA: TGTGCCAGCAGCCTAAACAGGGGGTCAAAGCAGTTCTTC
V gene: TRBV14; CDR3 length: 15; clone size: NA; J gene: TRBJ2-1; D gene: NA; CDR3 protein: CASSPLSRHYNEQFF; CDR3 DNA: TGTGCCAGCAGCCCGCTTTCGAGGCACTACAATGAGCAGTTCTTC
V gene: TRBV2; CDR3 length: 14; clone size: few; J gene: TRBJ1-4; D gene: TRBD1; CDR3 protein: CASIWNRGNEKLFF; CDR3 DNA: TGTGCCAGCATCTGGAACAGGGGGAATGAAAAACTGTTTTTT
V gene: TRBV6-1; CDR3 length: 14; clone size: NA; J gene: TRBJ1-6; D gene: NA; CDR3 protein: CASRRDGYNSPLHF; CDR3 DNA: TGTGCCAGCCGCAGGGACGGCTATAATTCACCCCTCCACTTT
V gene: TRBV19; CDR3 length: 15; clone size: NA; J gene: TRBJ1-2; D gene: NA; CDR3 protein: CASSIRQGLNYGYTF; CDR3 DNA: TGTGCCAGTAGTATTAGGCAGGGGCTGAACTATGGCTACACCTTC
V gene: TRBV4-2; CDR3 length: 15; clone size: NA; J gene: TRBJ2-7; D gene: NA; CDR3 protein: CASRATGTGIYEQYF; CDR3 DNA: TGTGCCAGCAGGGCAACCGGGACTGGAATCTACGAGCAGTACTTC
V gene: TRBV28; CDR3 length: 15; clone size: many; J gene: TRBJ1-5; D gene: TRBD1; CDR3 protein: CASSLLGGDWQPQHF; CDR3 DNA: TGTGCCAGCAGTTTATTAGGGGGCGACTGGCAGCCCCAGCATTTT
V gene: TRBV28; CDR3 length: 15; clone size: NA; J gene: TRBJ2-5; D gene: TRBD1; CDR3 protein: CASSLAQGYQETQYF; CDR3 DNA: TGTGCCAGCAGTTTAGCACAGGGGTACCAAGAGACCCAGTACTTC
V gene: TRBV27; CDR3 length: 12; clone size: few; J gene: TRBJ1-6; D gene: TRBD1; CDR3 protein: CASSFRGTPLHF; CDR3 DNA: TGTGCCAGCAGTTTCAGGGGGACACCCCTCCACTTT
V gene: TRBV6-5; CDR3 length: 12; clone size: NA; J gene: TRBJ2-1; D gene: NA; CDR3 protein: CASSYLHNEQFF; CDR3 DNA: TGTGCCAGCAGTTACCTCCACAATGAGCAGTTCTTC
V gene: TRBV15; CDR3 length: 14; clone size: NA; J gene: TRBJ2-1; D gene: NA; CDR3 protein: CATSREAGINEQFF; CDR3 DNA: TGTGCCACCAGCAGAGAGGCTGGGATCAATGAGCAGTTCTTC
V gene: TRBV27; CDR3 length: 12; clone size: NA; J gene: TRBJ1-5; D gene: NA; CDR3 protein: CASSFRNQPQHF; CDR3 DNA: TGTGCCAGCAGTTTCCGCAATCAGCCCCAGCATTTT
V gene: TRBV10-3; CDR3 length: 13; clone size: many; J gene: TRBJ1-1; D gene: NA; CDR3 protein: CAISVGKNTEAFF; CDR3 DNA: TGTGCCATCAGTGTTGGAAAGAACACTGAAGCTTTCTTT
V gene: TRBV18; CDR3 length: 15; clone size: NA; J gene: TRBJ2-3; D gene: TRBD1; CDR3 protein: CASSRIEGATDTQYF; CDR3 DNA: TGTGCCAGCTCACGGATCGAGGGGGCGACGGATACGCAGTATTTT
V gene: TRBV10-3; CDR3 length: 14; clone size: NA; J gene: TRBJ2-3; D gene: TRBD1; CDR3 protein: CAINDRGMTDTQYF; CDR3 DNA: TGTGCCATCAACGACAGGGGGATGACAGATACGCAGTATTTT
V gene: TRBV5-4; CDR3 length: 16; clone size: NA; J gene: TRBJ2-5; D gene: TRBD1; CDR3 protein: CASSLRSGTGRETQYF; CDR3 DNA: TGTGCCAGCAGCTTGCGGTCCGGGACAGGGCGAGAGACCCAGTACTTC
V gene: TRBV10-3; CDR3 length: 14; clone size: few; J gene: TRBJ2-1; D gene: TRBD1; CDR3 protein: CASSYSGVGDSRFF; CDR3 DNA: TGTGCCAGCAGTTACTCGGGTGTTGGGGACAGTCGGTTCTTC
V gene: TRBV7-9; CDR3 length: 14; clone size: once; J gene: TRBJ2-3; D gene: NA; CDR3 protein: CASSLGDLADTQYF; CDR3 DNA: TGTGCCAGCAGCTTAGGAGACCTGGCAGATACGCAGTATTTT
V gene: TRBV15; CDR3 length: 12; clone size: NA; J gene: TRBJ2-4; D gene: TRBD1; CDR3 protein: CATSAQGNIQYF; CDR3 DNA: TGTGCCACCAGCGCACAGGGGAACATTCAGTACTTC
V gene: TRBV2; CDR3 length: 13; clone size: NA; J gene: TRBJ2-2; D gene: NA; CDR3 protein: CASRFRVTGELFF; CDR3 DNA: TGTGCCAGCAGATTCAGGGTTACCGGGGAGCTGTTTTTT
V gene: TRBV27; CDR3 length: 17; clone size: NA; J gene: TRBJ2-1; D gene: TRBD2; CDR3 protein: CASSLSNLLAGSREQFF; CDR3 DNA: TGTGCCAGCAGTTTATCGAATCTACTAGCGGGGTCTAGAGAGCAGTTCTTC
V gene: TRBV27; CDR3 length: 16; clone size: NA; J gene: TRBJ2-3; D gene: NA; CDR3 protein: CASSLLYGGPSDTQYF; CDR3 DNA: TGTGCCAGCAGTTTACTCTACGGGGGGCCGTCAGATACGCAGTATTTT
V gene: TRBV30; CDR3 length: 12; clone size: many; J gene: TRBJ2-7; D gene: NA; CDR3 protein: CAFDYLDYEQYF; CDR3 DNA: TGTGCCTTCGACTATTTAGACTACGAGCAGTACTTC
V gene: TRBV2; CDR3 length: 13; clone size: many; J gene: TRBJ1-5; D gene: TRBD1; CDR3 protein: CASSGTGVQPQHF; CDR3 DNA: TGTGCCAGCAGTGGGACAGGGGTTCAGCCCCAGCATTTT
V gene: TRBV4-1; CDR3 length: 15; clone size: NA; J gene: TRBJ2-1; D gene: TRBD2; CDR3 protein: CASSQVLAGDNEQFF; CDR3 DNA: TGCGCCAGCAGCCAAGTATTAGCGGGAGACAATGAGCAGTTCTTC
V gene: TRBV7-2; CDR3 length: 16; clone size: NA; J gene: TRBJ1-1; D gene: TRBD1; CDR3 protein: CASRLSPGGSGTEAFF; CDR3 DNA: TGTGCCAGCAGACTCTCACCAGGGGGCTCGGGGACTGAAGCTTTCTTT